The entry that follows covers one T cell receptor (beta chain) sequence. The data derive from a study of HIV-infected patients and healthy controls. This CDR3 comprises 13 residues. V shed 3 bases and J shed 4 bases, with 9 bases lying between them. The germline CDR1 and CDR2 sequences are SNHLY and FYNNEI. TCRdb re-analysed the 5' RACE reads in MiXCR, keeping a single row per CDR3 protein. This sample has more than 15,000 distinct CDR3 sequences; roughly 19% occur once, and the top ten carry around 35%. This receptor was taken from a human donor in good health. The chain couples TRBV2 to TRBJ1-2; D not resolved. The sequencing input was CD8+ T cells from blood. The DNA of the CDR3 is TGTGCCAGCAGTGAGGCGGTTCTCTATGGCTACACCTTC. Translating gives CASSEAVLYGYTF.